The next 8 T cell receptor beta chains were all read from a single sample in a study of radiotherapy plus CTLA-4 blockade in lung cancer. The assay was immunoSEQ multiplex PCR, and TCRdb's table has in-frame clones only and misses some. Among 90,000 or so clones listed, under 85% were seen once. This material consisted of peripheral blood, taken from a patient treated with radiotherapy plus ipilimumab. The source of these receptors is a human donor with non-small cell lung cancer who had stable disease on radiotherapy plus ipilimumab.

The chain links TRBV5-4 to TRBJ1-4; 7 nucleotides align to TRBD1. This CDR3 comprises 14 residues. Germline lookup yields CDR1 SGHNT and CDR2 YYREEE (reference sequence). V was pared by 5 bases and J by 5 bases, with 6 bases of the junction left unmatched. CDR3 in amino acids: CASRRDRTNEKLFF. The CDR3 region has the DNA TGTGCCAGCAGAAGGGACAGAACCAATGAAAAACTGTTTTTT.

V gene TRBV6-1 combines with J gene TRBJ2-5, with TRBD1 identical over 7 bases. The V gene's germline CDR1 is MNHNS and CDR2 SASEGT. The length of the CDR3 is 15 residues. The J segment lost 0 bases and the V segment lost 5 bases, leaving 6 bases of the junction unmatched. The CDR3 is CASSTWDSYQETQYF. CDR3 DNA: TGTGCCAGCAGTACTTGGGACAGCTACCAAGAGACCCAGTACTTC.

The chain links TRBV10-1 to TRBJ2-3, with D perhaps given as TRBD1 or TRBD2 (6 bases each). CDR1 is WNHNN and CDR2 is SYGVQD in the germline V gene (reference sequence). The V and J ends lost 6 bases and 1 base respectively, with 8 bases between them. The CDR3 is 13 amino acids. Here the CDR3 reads CASSRGRTDTQYF. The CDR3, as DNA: TGCGCCAGCAGCCGGGGGCGCACAGATACGCAGTATTTT.

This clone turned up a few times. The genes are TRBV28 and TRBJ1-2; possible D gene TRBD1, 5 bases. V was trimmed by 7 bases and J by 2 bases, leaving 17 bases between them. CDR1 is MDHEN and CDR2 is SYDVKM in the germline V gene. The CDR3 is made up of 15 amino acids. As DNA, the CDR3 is TGTGCCAGCAAAATGGGACGGGGAAAAAACTATGGCTACACCTTC. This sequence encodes CASKMGRGKNYGYTF.

CDR3 coding DNA: TGTGCCAGCACCTTTGGGGGATTCCAAGAGACCCAGTACTTC. It encodes CASTFGGFQETQYF. This chain joins TRBV28 and TRBJ2-5; D might be TRBD1 or TRBD2, each matching 5 bases. Per the germline V gene, CDR1 is MDHEN and CDR2 is SYDVKM. The V end lost 7 bases, the J end lost 1 base, and 13 bases lay between the germline ends. This CDR3 comprises 14 residues.

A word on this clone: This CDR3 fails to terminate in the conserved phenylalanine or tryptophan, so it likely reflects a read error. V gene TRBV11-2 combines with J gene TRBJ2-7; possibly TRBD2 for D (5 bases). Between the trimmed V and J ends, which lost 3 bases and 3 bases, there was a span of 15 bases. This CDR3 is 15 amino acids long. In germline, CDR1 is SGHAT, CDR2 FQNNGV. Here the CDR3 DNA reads TGTGCCAGCAGCTTCGTGGGGAGTTCAATCTACGAGCAGTACCTC. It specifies CASSFVGSSIYEQYL.

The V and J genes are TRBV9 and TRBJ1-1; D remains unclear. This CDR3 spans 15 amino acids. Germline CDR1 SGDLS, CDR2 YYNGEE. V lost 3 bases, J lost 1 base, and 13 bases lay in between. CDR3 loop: CASSDLGLRNTEAFF. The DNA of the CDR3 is TGTGCCAGCAGCGACCTCGGACTGAGGAACACTGAAGCTTTCTTT.

CDR3 nucleotides: TGTGCCAGCAGCCCTCCAGGGACAGGTCGAGAAAAACTGTTTTTT. This sequence encodes CASSPPGTGREKLFF. The rearrangement joins TRBV16 to TRBJ1-4; TRBD1 aligns across 8 bases. The CDR3 spans 15 residues. The V gene end was trimmed by 4 bases and the J gene end by 8 bases; junction bases not matched to a gene: 9. Germline lookup yields CDR1 KGHSY and CDR2 FQNENV.